One and the same sample provided the 29 T cell receptor beta chains below, sequenced in a study of blood T cell repertoires in COVID-19. The data were produced by immunoSEQ multiplex PCR, yet TCRdb's version contains in-frame clones alone and is incomplete. Altogether 180,000 or so clones are present, about 82% being singletons, with the ten largest covering 5% to 7%. The specimen sequenced was PBMCs or T cells enriched from blood (not recorded which). The receptors shown here come from a man aged 35 to 55 with acute COVID-19.

The chain links TRBV29-1 to TRBJ2-1; TRBD1 aligns across 8 bases. The germline V gene has CDR1 SQVTM and CDR2 ANQGSEA. With V trimmed by 7 bases and J by 6 bases, 11 bases remained unmatched. CDR3 size: 14 residues. The CDR3 loop is CSGTGQAIINEQFF. In DNA, the CDR3 is TGCAGCGGAACGGGACAGGCGATAATCAATGAGCAGTTCTTC.

The V and J genes are TRBV10-1 and TRBJ2-7; tentatively, D is TRBD1 (5 bases). The V gene's germline CDR1 is WNHNN and CDR2 SYGVQD (reference sequence). The CDR3 length is 14 residues. V lost 6 bases and J 3 bases, leaving 15 bases between the germline ends. The CDR3 coding sequence is TGCGCCAGCAGCTCGGACATGGCCGACTACGAGCAGTACTTC. Encoded protein: CASSSDMADYEQYF.

V gene TRBV5-4 combines with J gene TRBJ1-1; tentative D call: TRBD1 (5 bases). The germline V gene encodes CDR1 SGHNT and CDR2 YYREEE (reference sequence). Trimming removed 2 bases from V and 2 bases from J, with 16 bases in between. The CDR3 extends over 16 amino acids. For the CDR3, the DNA is TGTGCCAGCAGCTTTGATCAAAAGACAGCCAACACTGAAGCTTTCTTT. It codes for CASSFDQKTANTEAFF.

V usage is TRBV15 and J usage is TRBJ2-7; TRBD2 might be the D (6 bases). The CDR3 length is 14 residues. CDR1 LNHNV and CDR2 YYDKDF come from the germline V gene (reference sequence). Trimming cost V 0 bases and J 2 bases, with 8 bases left between them. The CDR3 protein is CATSRDAGPYEQYF. The CDR3 region has the DNA TGTGCCACCAGCAGAGATGCGGGACCCTACGAGCAGTACTTC.

This clone showed up just once. V gene TRBV3-1 (or the pseudogene TRBV3-2) combines with J gene TRBJ2-7, with 10 bases aligning to TRBD2. The CDR3 totals 18 residues. Germline loops: CDR1 LGHDT, CDR2 YNNKEL (reference sequence). V was pared by 0 bases and J by 2 bases, with 10 bases of the junction left unmatched. CDR3 sequence reads: CASSQEISPSGSPYEQYF. The CDR3 DNA is TGTGCCAGCAGCCAAGAAATTTCCCCTAGCGGGAGTCCCTACGAGCAGTACTTC.

The table lists this clone with a count of one. The chain recombines TRBV7-8 with TRBJ2-7, with 7 positions matching TRBD2. Per germline, CDR1 SGHVS and CDR2 FQNEAQ. J lost 1 base, V lost 1 base, and 7 bases had no gene match. There are 16 residues in the CDR3. CDR3 nucleotide sequence: TGTGCCAGCAGCTTAGTTGCAGCGGGAAAATCCTACGAGCAGTACTTC. Amino acid sequence: CASSLVAAGKSYEQYF.

This clone was counted only a few times. The rearrangement uses TRBV24-1 and TRBJ1-2; TRBD1 aligns across 7 bases. The CDR3 is 15 amino acids. In germline, CDR1 is KGHDR, CDR2 SFDVKD. V lost 3 bases and J lost 5; bases outside the gene matches: 8. The CDR3 region is CATSDAPTGDYGYTF. As DNA, the CDR3 is TGTGCCACCAGTGATGCTCCAACAGGGGATTATGGCTACACCTTC.

The chain recombines TRBV5-1 with TRBJ2-3; 9 positions agree with TRBD2. This CDR3 is 14 amino acids long. V lost 3 bases to trimming and J lost 4 bases; unmatched junction nucleotides: 3. Germline lookup yields CDR1 SGHRS and CDR2 YFSETQ. CDR3 loop: CASSSWTSADTQYF. CDR3 sequence (DNA): TGCGCCAGCAGCTCGTGGACTAGCGCAGATACGCAGTATTTT.

The chain is built from TRBV4-1 and TRBJ1-3; 7 nucleotides align to TRBD1. The CDR3 is made up of 15 amino acids. Germline V CDR1 and CDR2: MGHRA, YSYEKL. The V and J ends lost 4 bases and 2 bases, in that order; junction bases with no gene match: 5. The CDR3 sequence is CASSPLQGTGNTIYF. The CDR3 DNA reads as TGCGCCAGCAGCCCCCTACAGGGGACTGGAAACACCATATATTTT.

The chain uses TRBV7-8 and TRBJ1-1; D possibly corresponds to TRBD1 (6 bases). The CDR3 covers 14 residues. Trimming shortened V by 6 bases and J by 4 bases, and 15 bases separated the two germline ends. Germline assignment: CDR1 SGHVS and CDR2 FQNEAQ. The CDR3 bases are TGTGCCAGCAGTCAGGGGTATCGGTCCACTGAAGCTTTCTTT. As protein: CASSQGYRSTEAFF. Based on the CDR3 plus reference TRBV7-8 and TRBJ1-1, the full variable domain is GAGVSQSPRYKVAKRGQDVALRCDPISGHVSLFWYQQALGQGPEFLTYFQNEAQLDKSGLPSDRFFAERPEGSVSTLKIQRTQQEDSAVYLCASSQGYRSTEAFFGQGTRLTVV.

This clone came up a few times. This chain connects TRBV9 to TRBJ1-6; D unclear. The ends were cut back, 2 bases at V and 10 bases at J, with 13 bases in the middle. The CDR3 is 14 amino acids. CDR1 is SGDLS, CDR2 YYNGEE, per germline. This CDR3 reads CASSVSETGSPLHF. The CDR3 DNA reads as TGTGCCAGCAGCGTTTCAGAAACGGGGTCACCCCTCCACTTT.

The chain joins TRBV6-5 to TRBJ2-6, with D hard to call. V was cut by 3 bases and J by 4 bases, with 4 bases left in between. This CDR3 region has 13 residues. CDR1 is MNHEY and CDR2 is SVGAGI in the germline V gene. The CDR3 region is CASSYTGANVLTF. DNA for the CDR3: TGTGCCAGCAGTTATACAGGGGCCAACGTCCTGACTTTC.

This chain uses TRBV15 with TRBJ1-6; a weak D match, TRBD1 (5 bases). V lost 7 bases to trimming and J lost 6 bases, with 13 bases between them. Germline loops: CDR1 LNHNV, CDR2 YYDKDF (reference sequence). This CDR3 comprises 14 residues. The CDR3 reads CATKVAGINSPLHF. In DNA form, the CDR3 reads TGTGCCACCAAGGTGGCAGGGATTAATTCACCCCTCCACTTT.

The chain uses TRBV6-5 and TRBJ1-3; 8 bases agree with TRBD1. The junction had 1 base not matched to a gene; V was cut back by 8 bases and J by 4 bases. Germline CDR1 and CDR2: MNHEY and SVGAGI. The CDR3 is 12 amino acids. CDR3 DNA: TGTGCCAGCTGGACAGGGGGAAACACCATATATTTT. It translates to CASWTGGNTIYF.

The chain joins TRBV9 to TRBJ1-3, with TRBD1 matching 7 bases. The CDR3 spans 17 residues. V lost 3 bases to trimming and J lost 4 bases; unmatched junction nucleotides: 13. Germline loops: CDR1 SGDLS, CDR2 YYNGEE. DNA for the CDR3: TGTGCCAGCAGCGCCCGTCACAGGGGAGCGATCGGAAACACCATATATTTT. Translation: CASSARHRGAIGNTIYF.

The chain links TRBV11-2 to TRBJ2-5; D remains ambiguous. This CDR3 is built from 13 residues. Trimming shortened V by 3 bases and J by 1 base, and 6 bases separated the two germline ends. The V gene's germline CDR1 is SGHAT and CDR2 FQNNGV. As DNA, the CDR3 is TGTGCCAGCAGCTTCAACAGCCAAGAGACCCAGTACTTC. Translating it yields CASSFNSQETQYF.

The rearrangement joins TRBV19 to TRBJ1-2; D is unresolved. The length of the CDR3 is 11 residues. Deletions cut 9 bases from V and 4 bases from J, with 9 bases between. The germline V gene encodes CDR1 LNHDA and CDR2 SQIVND (reference sequence). CDR3 nucleotide sequence: TGTGCCAGCCGGGTGTCCTATGGCTACACCTTC. Its translation is CASRVSYGYTF.

This clone occurred once. The rearrangement joins TRBV19 to TRBJ1-2, with 7 bases lining up with TRBD1. The ends lost 10 bases at V and 3 bases at J; junction bases unmatched: 5. CDR3 size: 12 residues. Germline lookup yields CDR1 LNHDA and CDR2 SQIVND (reference sequence). CDR3 loop: CAIQGGDYGYTF. The CDR3 region has the DNA TGTGCCATCCAAGGGGGCGACTATGGCTACACCTTC.

Only a few counts were recorded for this clone. The chain carries TRBV27 and TRBJ2-5, with 8 bases aligning to TRBD2. CDR1 is MNHEY, CDR2 SMNVEV, per germline (reference sequence). Trimming cost V 0 bases and J 4 bases; bases outside gene matches: 7. The CDR3 runs 16 residues. CDR3 sequence (DNA): TGTGCCAGCAGTTTATCCCCGGGGGGGGCGGGAGAGACCCAGTACTTC. Encoded protein: CASSLSPGGAGETQYF.

The rearrangement uses TRBV27 and TRBJ2-7; the match to TRBD1 covers 10 bases. This CDR3 has 15 amino acids. Germline-derived CDR1 and CDR2 are MNHEY and SMNVEV (reference sequence). The V and J ends lost 2 bases and 5 bases, in that order; junction bases with no gene match: 6. The chain's CDR3 is CASSLGTGVGNEQYF. CDR3 DNA: TGTGCCAGCAGTTTAGGGACAGGGGTCGGGAACGAGCAGTACTTC.

The rearrangement joins TRBV27 to TRBJ2-7; 7 bases are a match to TRBD2. CDR3 length equals 19 residues. CDR1 is MNHEY, CDR2 SMNVEV, per germline (reference sequence). The J segment lost 1 base and the V segment lost 0 bases, leaving 15 bases of the junction unmatched. CDR3 DNA sequence: TGTGCCAGCAGTTTATCCCCCGCTCCGGCTAGCGGTCCTTCCTACGAGCAGTACTTC. Translating gives CASSLSPAPASGPSYEQYF.

The J gene is TRBJ2-1, the V gene TRBV10-3; 7 nucleotides match TRBD2. The CDR3 is 14 amino acids. Per germline, CDR1 ENHRY and CDR2 SYGVKD. Trimming took 3 bases from V and 3 from J; bases not matched to a gene: 2. Written as DNA, the CDR3 is TGTGCCATCAGTGACCAGCGGGGCTACAATGAGCAGTTCTTC. This codes for CAISDQRGYNEQFF.

J is TRBJ2-3 and V is TRBV12-5, with 10 bases matching TRBD2. Per germline, CDR1 LGHNT and CDR2 FRNRAP. V shed 0 bases, J shed 4 bases, and the junction held 4 bases outside the gene matches. The CDR3 covers 16 residues. CDR3 in amino acids: CASGLVAGGPSDTQYF. The CDR3 DNA reads TGTGCTAGTGGTTTGGTAGCGGGAGGGCCCTCAGATACGCAGTATTTT. The full variable domain, rest sourced from reference TRBV12-5 and TRBJ2-3, is DARVTQTPRHKVTEMGQEVTMRCQPILGHNTVFWYRQTMMQGLELLAYFRNRAPLDDSGMPKDRFSAEMPDATLATLKIQPSEPRDSAVYFCASGLVAGGPSDTQYFGPGTRLTVL.

This clone was counted only a few times. This chain uses TRBV27 with TRBJ2-7; TRBD1 is a possible D gene (5 bases). Trimming removed 4 bases from V and 4 bases from J, with 14 bases in between. Germline-derived CDR1 and CDR2 are MNHEY and SMNVEV (reference sequence). This CDR3 spans 14 amino acids. The CDR3 sequence is CASSSGQGRYEQYF. The DNA of the CDR3 is TGTGCCAGCAGTTCAGGACAAGGCAGGTACGAGCAGTACTTC.

V is TRBV7-9 and J is TRBJ1-2; D possibly corresponds to TRBD1 (6 bases). CDR1 is SEHNR and CDR2 is FQNEAQ in the germline V gene (reference sequence). The V and J ends lost 4 bases and 8 bases respectively, with 17 bases between them. There are 14 residues in the CDR3. Here the CDR3 DNA reads TGTGCCAGCAGCTCACTCACAGGGACGCCGGGCTACACCTTC. Protein sequence: CASSSLTGTPGYTF. The full variable domain, with the rest looked up from reference TRBV7-9 and TRBJ1-2, is DTGVSQNPRHKITKRGQNVTFRCDPISEHNRLYWYRQTLGQGPEFLTYFQNEAQLEKSRLLSDRFSAERPKGSFSTLEIQRTEQGDSAMYLCASSSLTGTPGYTFGSGTRLTVV.

This sequence joins TRBV27 and TRBJ2-7; TRBD1 agrees at 10 bases. Germline lookup yields CDR1 MNHEY and CDR2 SMNVEV (reference sequence). The V segment lost 6 bases and the J segment 0 bases; nucleotides outside the gene matches: 2. The length of the CDR3 is 14 residues. CDR3 sequence (DNA): TGTGCCAGCAGGGGACAGGGGAGCTCCTACGAGCAGTACTTC. Translating gives CASRGQGSSYEQYF.

In its sample, this clone was seen once. The gene calls are TRBV12-3 or TRBV12-4 and TRBJ1-5; D perhaps matches TRBD1 (5 bases). V was cut by 4 bases and J by 11 bases, with 9 bases left in between. This CDR3 has 11 residues. The CDR3 sequence is CASSSGETQHF. The CDR3 DNA reads as TGTGCCAGCAGTTCGGGGGAGACCCAGCATTTT.

Only a few counts were recorded for this clone. The chain couples TRBV6-2 or TRBV6-3 to TRBJ2-7, with 8 bases lining up with TRBD1. This CDR3 has 16 residues. Germline V gives CDR1 MNHEY, CDR2 SVGEGT. Trimming removed 2 bases from V and 6 bases from J; junction bases left unmatched: 12. The CDR3 here is CASSYPPWTGIGEQYF. In DNA form, the CDR3 reads TGTGCCAGCAGTTACCCCCCCTGGACAGGGATAGGCGAGCAGTACTTC.

The chain carries TRBV5-1 and TRBJ2-3; perhaps TRBD1 as D (6 bases). Germline-derived CDR1 and CDR2 are SGHRS and YFSETQ. This CDR3 has 15 residues. Trimming took 0 bases from V and 2 from J, leaving 10 bases between them. The CDR3 DNA sequence: TGCGCCAGCAGCTTGGACAGGGTGGACACAGATACGCAGTATTTT. Residues: CASSLDRVDTDTQYF.